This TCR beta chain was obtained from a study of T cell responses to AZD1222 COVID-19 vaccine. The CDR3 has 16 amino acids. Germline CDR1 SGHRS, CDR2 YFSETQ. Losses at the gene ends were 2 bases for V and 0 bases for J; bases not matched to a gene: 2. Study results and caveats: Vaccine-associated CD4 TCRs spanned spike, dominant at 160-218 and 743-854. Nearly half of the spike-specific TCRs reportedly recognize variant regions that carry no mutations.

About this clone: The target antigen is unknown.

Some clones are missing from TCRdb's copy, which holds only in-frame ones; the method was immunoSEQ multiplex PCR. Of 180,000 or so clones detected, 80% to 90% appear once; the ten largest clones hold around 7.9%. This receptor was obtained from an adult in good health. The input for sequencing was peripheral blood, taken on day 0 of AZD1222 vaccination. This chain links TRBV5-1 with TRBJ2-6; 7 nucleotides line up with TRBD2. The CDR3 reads CASSLSGDSGANVLTF. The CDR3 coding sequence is TGCGCCAGCAGCTTAAGCGGGGACTCTGGGGCCAACGTCCTGACTTTC.